The TCR beta chain under discussion was sequenced for a study of OX40 agonist ivuxolimab in advanced cancers. The CDR3 loop spans 16 amino acids. Germline V gene lookup returns CDR1 SGDLS and CDR2 YYNGEE. The J segment lost 4 bases and the V segment lost 0 bases, leaving 8 bases of the junction unmatched. Profiling relied on immunoSEQ multiplex PCR, and the TCRdb table lists in-frame clones only, not all of them. The data show around 62,000 clones, with approximately 91% seen just once and around 0.29% held by the top ten. The chain is built from TRBV9 and TRBJ2-3, with 7 bases lining up with TRBD2. Material: CD4+ or CD8+ T cells sorted from blood, obtained in a trial of the OX40 agonist ivuxolimab. This sequence was found in an adult with an advanced solid tumor such as melanoma, head and neck, liver or kidney cancer. The CDR3: CASSVGGGRTADTQYF. Written as DNA, the CDR3 is TGTGCCAGCAGCGTAGGGGGCGGGAGAACGGCAGATACGCAGTATTTT.